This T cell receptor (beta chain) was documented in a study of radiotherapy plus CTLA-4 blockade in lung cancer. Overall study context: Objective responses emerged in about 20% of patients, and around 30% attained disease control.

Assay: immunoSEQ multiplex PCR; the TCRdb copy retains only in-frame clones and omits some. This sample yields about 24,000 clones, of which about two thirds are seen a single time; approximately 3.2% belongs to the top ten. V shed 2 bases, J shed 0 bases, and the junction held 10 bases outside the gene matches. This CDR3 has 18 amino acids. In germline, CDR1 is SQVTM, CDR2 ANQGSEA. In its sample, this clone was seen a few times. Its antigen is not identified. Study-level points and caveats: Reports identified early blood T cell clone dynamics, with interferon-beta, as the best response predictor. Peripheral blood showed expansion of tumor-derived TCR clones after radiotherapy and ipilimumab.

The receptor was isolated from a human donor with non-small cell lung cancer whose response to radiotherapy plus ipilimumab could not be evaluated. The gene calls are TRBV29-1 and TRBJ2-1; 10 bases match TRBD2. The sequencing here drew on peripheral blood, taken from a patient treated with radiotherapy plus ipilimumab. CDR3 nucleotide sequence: TGCAGCGTTGAATTAAGAGAAGCGGGAGGGAGCTCCTACAATGAGCAGTTCTTC. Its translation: CSVELREAGGSSYNEQFF.